This TCR beta chain was sequenced during a study of blood T cell repertoires in COVID-19. Whole-study context: COVID-19 samples, acute and convalescent, were from the United States, Italy and Spain. T cells, B-cell-depleted T cells, or PBMCs provided the cDNA or gDNA that served as material.

Authors' processing steps: Amplifying reference gene primers gave estimates of nucleated cell counts. Measured with immunoSEQ multiplex PCR; TCRdb has only the in-frame clones, and not every one. The V and J calls and clone size are taken from that table; D and trimming were inferred from the DNA. The profile shows about 200,000 clones, roughly 90% of them singletons. CDR1 is MNHEY and CDR2 is SVGEGT in the germline V gene. This CDR3 has 15 residues. Trimming removed 6 bases from V and 0 bases from J; junction bases left unmatched: 5. The sample consisted of peripheral blood. The source is a man in his late teens or twenties with active or convalescent COVID-19. The chain combines TRBV6-2 or TRBV6-3 with TRBJ2-1; the match to TRBD1 covers 7 bases. CDR3 DNA: TGTGCCAGCAGCCCACAGGGGATCTCCTACAATGAGCAGTTCTTC. Translated, it gives CASSPQGISYNEQFF.